This section outlines one T cell receptor (beta chain) sequence together with its context. Its specificity is not known. A junction boundary mismatches the germline segment, possibly from a read error. CDR1 and CDR2 (germline): SEHNR, FQNEAQ (reference sequence). The CDR3 consists of 15 residues. This specimen comes from a study of cytomegalovirus exposure and HLA in healthy donors. Overall study context: Caucasian-associated ancestry cluster membership applied to around 76% of 398 genotyped donors. Study observations and caveats: Reportedly, TCR beta sequences accurately predicted HLA-A and HLA-B alleles in most subjects.

Primers for the PCR totalled 60 Vbeta and 13 Jbeta. Only in-frame clones appear in the TCRdb table, and some are missing; sequencing was by immunoSEQ multiplex PCR. The data show fewer than 200,000 clones, roughly 84% seen once. The sample consisted of PBMCs. This receptor was identified in a male donor in good health and CMV-seronegative. The rearrangement joins TRBV7-9 to TRBJ1-4; TRBD1 matches at 7 bases. This CDR3 is CSSSFTRDSSEKLFF. CDR3 sequence (DNA): TGTTCCAGCAGCTTCACCCGGGACAGTAGCGAAAAACTGTTTTTT.